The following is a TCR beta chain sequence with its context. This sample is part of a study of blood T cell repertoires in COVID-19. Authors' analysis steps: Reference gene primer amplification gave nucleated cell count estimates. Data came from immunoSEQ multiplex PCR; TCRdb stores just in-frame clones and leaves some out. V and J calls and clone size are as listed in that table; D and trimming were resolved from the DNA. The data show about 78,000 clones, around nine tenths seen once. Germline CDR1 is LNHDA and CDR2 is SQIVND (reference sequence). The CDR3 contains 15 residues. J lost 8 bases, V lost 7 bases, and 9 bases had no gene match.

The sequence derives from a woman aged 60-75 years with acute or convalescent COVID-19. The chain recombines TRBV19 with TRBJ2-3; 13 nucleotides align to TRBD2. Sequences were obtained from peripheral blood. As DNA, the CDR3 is TGTGCCAGTATTTCCGGGACTAGCGGGGCCAGTACGCAGTATTTT. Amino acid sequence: CASISGTSGASTQYF.